This is a list of T cell receptor beta chains from one sample in a study of blood T cell repertoires in COVID-19. The data were produced by immunoSEQ multiplex PCR, yet TCRdb's version contains in-frame clones alone and is incomplete. The sample lists 200,000 to 250,000 clones, approximately 90% seen once, with 2.7% in the top ten. Sequenced material: peripheral blood. The receptors derive from a man aged 30-40 years with COVID-19, enrolled during active disease. CDR3s include the opening cysteine and the closing phenylalanine or tryptophan. The D gene is left open where the match is weak. The size of a clone is reported for some rows only, either as once, few or many, or as a class for expanded clones.

NA | TRBD1 | TRBJ1-1 | 15 | TRBV9 | TGTGCCAGCAGCCTATCTGGACAGGGAGGATCTGAAGCTTTCTTT | CASSLSGQGGSEAFF
NA | NA | TRBJ2-3 | 15 | TRBV5-1 | TGCGCCAGCAGCTTCAGGGACTCAGGCACAGATACGCAGTATTTT | CASSFRDSGTDTQYF
NA | NA | TRBJ2-3 | 15 | TRBV7-9 | TGTGCCAGCAGCTCACGGGGAGTTAGCACAGATACGCAGTATTTT | CASSSRGVSTDTQYF
NA | NA | TRBJ2-1 | 11 | TRBV12-3/TRBV12-4 | TGTGCCAGCAGGGGGGCCTATGAGCAGTTCTTC | CASRGAYEQFF
NA | TRBD1 | TRBJ1-1 | 14 | TRBV7-2 | TGTGCCAGCAGCGTGGACAGGGGGTGGACTGAAGCTTTCTTT | CASSVDRGWTEAFF
NA | TRBD2 | TRBJ2-1 | 14 | TRBV11-2 | TGTGCCAGCAGCTTCTCTAGCGGGAGTAGACTAGGGTTCTTC | CASSFSSGSRLGFF
NA | TRBD1 | TRBJ1-6 | 15 | TRBV5-1 | TGCGCCAGCAGCATTGGCGGGACAGAAATTTCACCCCTCCACTTT | CASSIGGTEISPLHF
NA | NA | TRBJ2-1 | 16 | TRBV7-8 | TGTGCCAGCAGCTTAGGACTCCTGAGCTCCTACAATGAGCAGTTCTTC | CASSLGLLSSYNEQFF
NA | NA | TRBJ2-7 | 16 | TRBV18 | TGTGCCAGCTCACCACCCTCCCCGGGTAACTCCTACGAGCAGTACTTC | CASSPPSPGNSYEQYF
NA | NA | TRBJ1-1 | 13 | TRBV7-3 | TGTGCCAGCAGCGTAAGACCGGACGGAGGGGCTTTCTTT | CASSVRPDGGAFF
few | NA | TRBJ1-6 | 13 | TRBV6-5 | TGTGCCAGCAGGGACAGCGTACTTTCACCCCTCCACTTT | CASRDSVLSPLHF
once | NA | TRBJ1-2 | 14 | TRBV27 | TGTGCCAGCAGTTCCGGCCAGGGTCACTATGGCTACACCTTC | CASSSGQGHYGYTF
NA | NA | TRBJ2-1 | 20 | TRBV3-1/TRBV3-2 | TGTGCCAGCAGCCAAGGAATTCTGACAGACCCTTCGAGCTCCTACAATGAGCAGTTCTTC | CASSQGILTDPSSSYNEQFF
NA | TRBD2 | TRBJ2-1 | 18 | TRBV4-2 | TGTGCCAGCAGCCAAGTAGGGACTAGCGGGGGGCCGTACAATGAGCAGTTCTTC | CASSQVGTSGGPYNEQFF
NA | NA | TRBJ1-3 | 14 | TRBV19 | TGTGCCAGTACACCGGTTTACTCTGGAAACACCATATATTTT | CASTPVYSGNTIYF
NA | NA | TRBJ1-2 | 15 | TRBV5-1 | TGCGCCAGCAGCTTGGCCCTTGGCAGGGCAGGTGGCTACACCTTC | CASSLALGRAGGYTF
NA | NA | TRBJ1-6 | 13 | TRBV6-2/TRBV6-3 | TGTGCCAGCAGTTACGGCGGGCCGAGACCCCTCCACTTT | CASSYGGPRPLHF
NA | NA | TRBJ1-2 | 14 | TRBV3-1/TRBV3-2 | TGTGCCAGCAGCCAAAATACAGGGTCGCGTGGCTACACCTTC | CASSQNTGSRGYTF